This T cell receptor (beta chain) was sequenced during a study of type 1 regulatory T cells. On the study more broadly: This in vitro CD4 product, T-allo10, is enriched for Tr1 cells and alloantigen-specific.

TCRdb reprocessed the reads via MiXCR and lists one record per CDR3 protein. Seen here are 88,000 or so distinct CDR3 sequences, roughly 28% observed once, and the top ten hold less than 2.5%. The CDR3 spans 17 residues. In germline, CDR1 is DFQATT, CDR2 SNEGSKA (reference sequence). V was clipped by 2 bases and J by 6 bases, with 23 bases between them. The TCR sequence derives from a human donor in good health. Source material: CD4+ T cells, either the whole sample or a sorted fraction (not recorded which). The chain has TRBV20-1 and TRBJ2-4; D is perhaps TRBD1 or TRBD2 (6 bases each). As DNA, the CDR3 is TGCAGTGCTAGAAAGGGGGAACTAGCTGGAGACGGAAACATTCAGTACTTC. It translates to CSARKGELAGDGNIQYF.